The next 21 T cell receptor beta chains were all read from a single sample in a study of a mutant IDH1 vaccine in newly diagnosed glioma. Libraries were prepared by immunoSEQ multiplex PCR; TCRdb keeps only in-frame clonotypes and omits some of them. This table has about 60,000 clones, approximately 84% appearing once. These receptors are not linked to any known antigen. Specified time point: week 23, last vaccination. Each dose delivered 300 ug of mutant IDH1 20-mer peptide subcutaneously with imiquimod. The specimen comprised PBMCs, sampled from a glioma patient whose treatment included an IDH1 peptide vaccine. These receptors originate from a man aged 18 to 30 with glioma.

V and J are TRBV5-4 and TRBJ1-2; D is unresolved. The CDR3 contains 16 residues. V was shortened by 1 base and J by 4 bases, with 17 bases between the two germline ends. Per the germline V gene, CDR1 is SGHNT and CDR2 is YYREEE (reference sequence). The CDR3 loop is CASSLPLGLGPYGYTF. For the CDR3, the DNA is TGTGCCAGCAGCTTGCCTTTGGGGTTAGGGCCCTATGGCTACACCTTC.

The rearrangement uses TRBV11-2 and TRBJ1-2; 9 positions agree with TRBD1. The CDR3 runs 15 residues. V shed 0 bases and J 4 bases; nucleotides not matched to a gene: 3. Germline CDR1 reads SGHAT; CDR2 reads FQNNGV. The CDR3 nucleotides read TGTGCCAGCAGCTTAGAGGGGACAGGGCTCTATGGCTACACCTTC. This gives the protein CASSLEGTGLYGYTF. Filled out from reference TRBV11-2 and TRBJ1-2, the complete variable domain reads EAGVAQSPRYKIIEKRQSVAFWCNPISGHATLYWYQQILGQGPKLLIQFQNNGVVDDSQLPKDRFSAERLKGVDSTLKIQPAKLEDSAVYLCASSLEGTGLYGYTFGSGTRLTVV.

This chain's CDR3 is CASKNDPARGYEQYF. Here the CDR3 DNA reads TGTGCCAGTAAGAACGACCCCGCCAGGGGCTACGAGCAGTACTTC. This sequence joins TRBV28 and TRBJ2-7, with a weak D call TRBD1 (6 bases). Trimming cost V 9 bases and J 3 bases, with 21 bases left between them. The CDR3 totals 15 residues. Germline-derived CDR1 and CDR2 are MDHEN and SYDVKM.

This chain connects TRBV27 to TRBJ1-6; no clear D. V was clipped by 1 base and J by 7 bases, with 11 bases between them. This CDR3 region has 15 residues. Germline-derived CDR1 and CDR2 are MNHEY and SMNVEV (reference sequence). CDR3 protein: CASSLLGRSNSPLHF. CDR3 coding DNA: TGTGCCAGCAGTTTATTGGGCAGAAGCAATTCACCCCTCCACTTT.

CDR3 nucleotide sequence: TGTGCCAGCAGTCCACTTGAAGACTCCTACAATGAGCAGTTCTTC. Translated, it gives CASSPLEDSYNEQFF. V is TRBV27 and J is TRBJ2-1; D call uncertain. This CDR3 contains 15 residues. From germline, CDR1 is MNHEY and CDR2 SMNVEV (reference sequence). Between the trimmed V and J ends, which lost 5 bases and 0 bases, there was a span of 11 bases.

The chain uses TRBV18 and TRBJ1-1; D ambiguous. CDR1 and CDR2 from the germline V gene are KGHSH and LQKENI. The germline V and J ends were trimmed by 3 bases and 5 bases, with 10 bases remaining between them. The CDR3 is 13 residues long. The CDR3 DNA is TGTGCCAGCTCACCGAGGCCGGAGACTGAAGCTTTCTTT. Its translation: CASSPRPETEAFF.

The rearrangement joins TRBV7-9 to TRBJ1-2, with D uncertain. CDR1 and CDR2 (germline): SEHNR, FQNEAQ (reference sequence). The germline V and J ends were trimmed by 4 bases and 2 bases, with 17 bases remaining between them. The CDR3 extends over 16 amino acids. CDR3 in amino acids: CASSSRKGNKNYGYTF. The CDR3 nucleotides are TGTGCCAGCAGCTCAAGAAAAGGGAATAAGAACTATGGCTACACCTTC. Combining the CDR3 with reference TRBV7-9 and TRBJ1-2 gives the whole variable domain DTGVSQNPRHKITKRGQNVTFRCDPISEHNRLYWYRQTLGQGPEFLTYFQNEAQLEKSRLLSDRFSAERPKGSFSTLEIQRTEQGDSAMYLCASSSRKGNKNYGYTFGSGTRLTVV.

This clone was observed a handful of times. The rearrangement uses TRBV19 and TRBJ1-1, with a possible D match to TRBD1 (5 bases). The CDR3 totals 13 residues. V was shortened by 3 bases and J by 5 bases, with 10 bases between the two germline ends. Germline V gene sequence: CDR1 LNHDA, CDR2 SQIVND (reference sequence). In DNA, the CDR3 is TGTGCCAGTAGTATCTCAGGGTCGACTGAAGCTTTCTTT. It encodes CASSISGSTEAFF.

The gene calls are TRBV28 and TRBJ1-1, with unresolved D. The germline CDR1 and CDR2 sequences are MDHEN and SYDVKM. Trimming left V 3 bases short and J 1 base short, with 9 bases between. The CDR3 covers 14 residues. CDR3: CASSLITRNTEAFF. CDR3 DNA sequence: TGTGCCAGCAGTTTGATTACCCGGAACACTGAAGCTTTCTTT.

The rearrangement joins TRBV27 to TRBJ2-7, with D possibly TRBD2 on 5 matching bases. V gave up 2 bases and J gave up 1 base, with 18 bases separating them. The V gene's germline CDR1 is MNHEY and CDR2 SMNVEV (reference sequence). CDR3 length: 17 amino acids. This CDR3 is CASSLRLWVGESYEQYF. Here the CDR3 DNA reads TGTGCCAGCAGTTTACGTTTGTGGGTCGGGGAGTCCTACGAGCAGTACTTC.

This rearrangement joins TRBV7-8 to TRBJ1-5; 9 nucleotides line up with TRBD1. Germline V gene lookup returns CDR1 SGHVS and CDR2 FQNEAQ. CDR3 length: 18 amino acids. Trimming cost V 2 bases and J 0 bases; bases outside gene matches: 8. This chain's CDR3 is CASSLLGTGLYSNQPQHF. The CDR3 coding sequence is TGTGCCAGCAGCTTATTAGGGACAGGGCTTTATAGCAATCAGCCCCAGCATTTT.

The V gene is TRBV25-1, the J gene TRBJ2-1; tentative D call: TRBD1 (5 bases). This CDR3 contains 18 residues. CDR1 is MGHDK and CDR2 is SYGVNS in the germline V gene. V dropped 0 bases and J dropped 0 bases, with 15 bases sitting between them. In DNA form, the CDR3 reads TGTGCCAGCAGTGAATATCAGGGCCGCGGAGACTCCTACAATGAGCAGTTCTTC. Protein product: CASSEYQGRGDSYNEQFF.

The V and J genes are TRBV7-2 and TRBJ1-1; no definite D call. V lost 1 base and J 8 bases, leaving 17 bases between the germline ends. The CDR3 consists of 15 residues. From germline, CDR1 is SGHTA and CDR2 FQGNSA. The CDR3, as DNA: TGTGCCAGCAGCTTAGACGGGCCCCTCGAGGGCGAAGCTTTCTTT. It specifies CASSLDGPLEGEAFF.

For the CDR3, the DNA is TGTGCCAGCATTAGGGACGGGTCCTACAATGAGCAGTTCTTC. As protein: CASIRDGSYNEQFF. J is TRBJ2-1 and V is TRBV2; either TRBD1 or TRBD2 may supply D (5 bases each). The CDR3 is 14 amino acids. CDR1 is SNHLY and CDR2 is FYNNEI in the germline V gene. V lost 7 bases and J 1 base, leaving 11 bases between the germline ends.

This clone occurred once. DNA of the CDR3: TGTGCCAGCAGTTACAAGGGGGACACCTATGAGCAGTTCTTC. It is translated as CASSYKGDTYEQFF. This rearrangement joins TRBV6-5 to TRBJ2-1, with D perhaps TRBD1 (6 bases). The CDR3 covers 14 residues. Trimming pared 2 bases from V and 8 bases from J, leaving 13 bases between. Per the germline V gene, CDR1 is MNHEY and CDR2 is SVGAGI.

This clone was detected only a few times. This sequence joins TRBV19 and TRBJ1-1; TRBD1 matches at 9 bases. The CDR3 has 18 residues. After removal of 2 bases from V and 0 bases from J, the junction contained 10 bases not matched to a gene. Germline CDR1 is LNHDA and CDR2 is SQIVND (reference sequence). Here the CDR3 DNA reads TGTGCCAGTAGTATACGAGCCCCGGACAGGGGAATGAACACTGAAGCTTTCTTT. Translating gives CASSIRAPDRGMNTEAFF.

This clone was observed a single time. The chain recombines TRBV9 with TRBJ2-1; 7 positions agree with TRBD2. From germline, CDR1 is SGDLS and CDR2 YYNGEE. CDR3 size: 15 residues. V shed 0 bases and J 5 bases; nucleotides not matched to a gene: 5. The CDR3 protein is CASSVGPAGNNEQFF. The DNA for the CDR3 is TGTGCCAGCAGCGTAGGGCCAGCGGGAAACAATGAGCAGTTCTTC.

The chain couples TRBV18 to TRBJ1-1, with a possible D match to TRBD1 (6 bases). The CDR3 loop spans 14 amino acids. Trimming cost V 0 bases and J 4 bases, with 9 bases left between them. Germline CDR1 reads KGHSH; CDR2 reads LQKENI. The CDR3 nucleotides read TGTGCCAGCTCACCACCGGACAGATCCACTGAAGCTTTCTTT. It translates to CASSPPDRSTEAFF.

This chain connects TRBV11-2 to TRBJ1-2; the match to TRBD1 covers 9 bases. Germline-derived CDR1 and CDR2 are SGHAT and FQNNGV. The CDR3 consists of 18 residues. V lost 2 bases to trimming and J lost 4 bases; unmatched junction nucleotides: 14. The CDR3 bases are TGTGCCAGCAGCTTAACTACAGGGGGCGTAGCTTCCATCTATGGCTACACCTTC. Residues: CASSLTTGGVASIYGYTF.

This clone was recorded only once. The genes are TRBV5-1 and TRBJ2-7; TRBD2 aligns across 7 bases. Germline loops: CDR1 SGHRS, CDR2 YFSETQ. The CDR3 sequence is 14 residues long. Trimming cost V 4 bases and J 5 bases; bases outside gene matches: 9. CDR3 sequence: CASSKGLEPDEQYF. CDR3 bases: TGCGCCAGCAGCAAAGGACTAGAACCCGACGAGCAGTACTTC.

This chain joins TRBV4-3 and TRBJ2-2, with D possibly being TRBD1 (6 bases). V lost 0 bases and J 3 bases, leaving 11 bases between the germline ends. The CDR3 is made up of 16 amino acids. Germline values: CDR1 LGHNA, CDR2 YSLEER. CDR3 coding DNA: TGCGCCAGCAGCCAAGATTATACAGGGTACACCGGGGAGCTGTTTTTT. Its protein product is CASSQDYTGYTGELFF.